This passage covers 11 T cell receptor beta chains from one sample sequenced in a study of T cell responses to AZD1222 COVID-19 vaccine. Repertoires were generated with immunoSEQ multiplex PCR, while TCRdb's copy carries only in-frame clones and drops some. The sample consists of about 180,000 clones, 88% of them appearing once. The specimen comprised peripheral blood, sampled on day 0 of AZD1222 vaccination. These receptors were collected from an adult in good health.

J is TRBJ1-1 and V is TRBV19; D possibly corresponds to TRBD1 (5 bases). The CDR3 loop spans 14 amino acids. CDR1 and CDR2 from the germline V gene are LNHDA and SQIVND (reference sequence). The V and J ends lost 4 bases and 1 base respectively, with 10 bases between them. The CDR3 loop reads CASSSGTGNTEAFF. DNA for the CDR3: TGTGCCAGTAGTAGCGGGACGGGGAACACTGAAGCTTTCTTT.

The chain carries TRBV6-2 or TRBV6-3 and TRBJ1-5; D gene uncertain. This CDR3 has 12 residues. Trimming took off 4 bases at V and 8 bases at J, with 9 bases between the two ends. Germline-derived CDR1 and CDR2 are MNHEY and SVGEGT. Written as DNA, the CDR3 is TGTGCCAGCAGTTCCTCTCTGGAGCCCCAGCATTTT. It translates to CASSSSLEPQHF.

This clone occurred once. The CDR3 spells CATSDFRDTQETQYF. The CDR3 nucleotides are TGTGCCACCAGTGATTTCCGGGACACCCAAGAGACCCAGTACTTC. This chain connects TRBV24-1 to TRBJ2-5; TRBD1 might be the D (6 bases). V lost 1 base and J 1 base, leaving 9 bases between the germline ends. The CDR3 spans 15 residues. The germline gives CDR1 KGHDR, CDR2 SFDVKD.

J is TRBJ1-3 and V is TRBV4-1, with 8 bases matching TRBD1. Unmatched junction bases numbered 11, after V lost 0 bases and J lost 7 bases. Germline V gene lookup returns CDR1 MGHRA and CDR2 YSYEKL. This CDR3 is 17 amino acids long. The CDR3 coding sequence is TGCGCCAGCAGCCAAGACGGTGGACAGGGAGGGTTCAACACCATATATTTT. Translated: CASSQDGGQGGFNTIYF.

The V gene is TRBV5-1, the J gene TRBJ1-5, with D tentatively TRBD1 (5 bases). CDR1 is SGHRS and CDR2 is YFSETQ in the germline V gene. This CDR3 has 16 amino acids. Trimming removed 1 base from V and 0 bases from J, with 11 bases in between. The CDR3 sequence: CASSLWGVNSNQPQHF. The CDR3 coding sequence is TGCGCCAGCAGCTTGTGGGGGGTGAATAGCAATCAGCCCCAGCATTTT.

The chain links TRBV30 to TRBJ2-7; 10 nucleotides line up with TRBD1. The CDR3 is 14 amino acids. Germline CDR1 reads GTSNPN; CDR2 reads SVGIG (reference sequence). J was trimmed by 4 bases and V by 3 bases; bases with no gene match: 6. CDR3 sequence reads: CAWSGTGVRYEQYF. The CDR3 coding sequence is TGTGCCTGGAGCGGGACAGGGGTGAGGTACGAGCAGTACTTC. The full variable domain, completed using reference TRBV30 and TRBJ2-7, is SQTIHQWPATLVQPVGSPLSLECTVEGTSNPNLYWYRQAAGRGLQLLFYSVGIGQISSEVPQNLSASRPQDRQFILSSKKLLLSDSGFYLCAWSGTGVRYEQYFGPGTRLTVT.

The rearrangement joins TRBV7-6 to TRBJ1-5, with D possibly TRBD1 on 5 matching bases. V lost 5 bases to trimming and J lost 7 bases, with 15 bases between them. The CDR3 covers 14 residues. CDR1 and CDR2 (germline): SGHVS, FNYEAQ. The CDR3 spells CASSRGYREQPQHF. For the CDR3, the DNA is TGTGCCAGCAGCCGGGGCTATAGGGAACAGCCCCAGCATTTT.

The chain recombines TRBV5-1 with TRBJ1-2, with 10 bases that match TRBD1. The CDR3 contains 20 residues. CDR1 SGHRS and CDR2 YFSETQ come from the germline V gene. The V and J ends lost 4 bases and 0 bases, in that order; junction bases with no gene match: 18. As DNA, the CDR3 is TGCGCCAGCAGCCGTGAATTCCGGGACAGGGGCGACAAGACTAACTATGGCTACACCTTC. Translation gives CASSREFRDRGDKTNYGYTF. Variable domain in full (rest from reference TRBV5-1 and TRBJ1-2): KAGVTQTPRYLIKTRGQQVTLSCSPISGHRSVSWYQQTPGQGLQFLFEYFSETQRNKGNFPGRFSGRQFSNSRSEMNVSTLELGDSALYLCASSREFRDRGDKTNYGYTFGSGTRLTVV.

The chain joins TRBV7-9 to TRBJ1-4, with no clear D. The CDR3 totals 14 residues. Trimming removed 5 bases from V and 2 bases from J, with 9 bases in between. Looked up from germline, CDR1 is SEHNR and CDR2 is FQNEAQ (reference sequence). The CDR3 nucleotides are TGTGCCAGCAGCCTCCCTGGGACTAATGAAAAACTGTTTTTT. It translates to CASSLPGTNEKLFF.

The chain employs TRBV19 and TRBJ1-3; possibly TRBD1 for D (5 bases). Looked up from germline, CDR1 is LNHDA and CDR2 is SQIVND (reference sequence). This CDR3 has 15 residues. The V gene lost 10 bases and the J gene lost 4 bases, with 20 bases spanning the gap. CDR3 sequence: CATPYPRGPGNTIYF. The CDR3 region has the DNA TGTGCCACCCCTTATCCTAGGGGACCCGGAAACACCATATATTTT.

The chain links TRBV18 to TRBJ1-4, with D possibly matching TRBD1 (5 bases). This CDR3 contains 13 residues. V gave up 10 bases and J gave up 12 bases, with 21 bases separating them. In germline, CDR1 is KGHSH, CDR2 LQKENI. CDR3 nucleotides: TGTGCCACCGTTGGGACCCTCGGGGCGGAACTGTTTTTT. Encoded protein: CATVGTLGAELFF. The full variable domain, its missing parts supplied by reference TRBV18 and TRBJ1-4, is NAGVMQNPRHLVRRRGQEARLRCSPMKGHSHVYWYRQLPEEGLKFMVYLQKENIIDESGMPKERFSAEFPKEGPSILRIQQVVRGDSAAYFCATVGTLGAELFFGSGTQLSVL.